Following are 5 T cell receptor beta chains from one sample sequenced in a study of shared clonotypes between healthy human individuals. Naivety among CD8 cells was defined by CD45RO negativity and positive CCR7 selection, thereby excluding terminally differentiated effector memory CD45RA+ cells. Produced via immunoSEQ multiplex PCR; TCRdb's table is partial and in-frame only. This table holds 2 million or so clones, about 95% found once. Sequenced material: naive CD8+ T cells sorted from blood. The receptors come from a man younger than 30 in good health.

In its sample, this clone was seen once. This chain connects TRBV2 to TRBJ2-2; maybe TRBD2 (6 bases). The V end was cut by 4 bases, the J end by 4 bases, with 13 bases between. This CDR3 comprises 15 residues. The germline gives CDR1 SNHLY, CDR2 FYNNEI. This chain's CDR3 is CASSAGVMSTGELFF. The DNA of the CDR3 is TGTGCCAGCAGTGCGGGGGTTATGAGCACCGGGGAGCTGTTTTTT.

V and J are TRBV4-3 and TRBJ2-1; maybe TRBD1 (6 bases). Germline assignment: CDR1 LGHNA and CDR2 YSLEER. The CDR3 is made up of 18 amino acids. V shed 4 bases and J shed 2 bases, with 21 bases lying between them. CDR3 region: CASSPQAPQGPTYNEQFF. As DNA, the CDR3 is TGCGCCAGCAGCCCCCAAGCGCCCCAGGGGCCCACCTACAATGAGCAGTTCTTC.

For this clone: The sample has other DNA sequences that encode this CDR3 too. CDR3 sequence (DNA): TGCGCCAGCAGCCAGAGGACAGGCACTGAAGCTTTCTTT. It yields the protein CASSQRTGTEAFF. This chain links TRBV4-1 with TRBJ1-1; 7 nucleotides match TRBD1. Germline-derived CDR1 and CDR2 are MGHRA and YSYEKL. Losses at the gene ends were 3 bases for V and 4 bases for J; bases not matched to a gene: 2. The CDR3 sequence is 13 residues long.

The gene calls are TRBV2 and TRBJ2-5, with D hard to call. The germline V gene has CDR1 SNHLY and CDR2 FYNNEI. The CDR3 length is 12 residues. V lost 4 bases and J lost 4, with 7 bases in between. The CDR3 loop reads CASSGWTETQYF. The CDR3 nucleotides read TGTGCCAGCAGTGGGTGGACAGAGACCCAGTACTTC.

As regards this clone: Other DNA sequences in the sample encode the same CDR3. V is TRBV5-6 and J is TRBJ2-7; 7 bases are shared with TRBD1. Germline V gene data show CDR1 as SGHDT and CDR2 as YYEEEE. CDR3 length: 15 residues. The junction had 7 bases not matched to a gene; V was cut back by 4 bases and J by 0 bases. As DNA, the CDR3 is TGTGCCAGCAGCCCGGGACCAGGGGGCTCCTACGAGCAGTACTTC. This translates into CASSPGPGGSYEQYF. The full variable domain, completed using reference TRBV5-6 and TRBJ2-7, is DAGVTQSPTHLIKTRGQQVTLRCSPKSGHDTVSWYQQALGQGPQFIFQYYEEEERQRGNFPDRFSGHQFPNYSSELNVNALLLGDSALYLCASSPGPGGSYEQYFGPGTRLTVT.